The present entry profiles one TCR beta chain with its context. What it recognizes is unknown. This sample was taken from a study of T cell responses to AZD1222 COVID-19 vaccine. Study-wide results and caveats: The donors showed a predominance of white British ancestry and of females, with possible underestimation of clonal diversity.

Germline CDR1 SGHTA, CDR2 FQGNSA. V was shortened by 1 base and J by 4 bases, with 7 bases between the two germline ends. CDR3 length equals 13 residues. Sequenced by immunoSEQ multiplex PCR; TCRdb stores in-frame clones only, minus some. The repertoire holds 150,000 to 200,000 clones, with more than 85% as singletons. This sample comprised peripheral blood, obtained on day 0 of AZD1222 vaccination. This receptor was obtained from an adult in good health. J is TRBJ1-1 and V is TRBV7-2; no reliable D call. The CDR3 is CASSLVETTEAFF. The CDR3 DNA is TGTGCCAGCAGCTTAGTGGAGACCACTGAAGCTTTCTTT.